The rows below give T cell receptor beta chains drawn from one sample of a study of T cell responses to AZD1222 COVID-19 vaccine. Here immunoSEQ multiplex PCR was the method, and the copy in TCRdb shows in-frame clones only, minus some. Of some 130,000 clones listed, 80% to 90% are singletons. The starting material was peripheral blood, obtained on day 0 of AZD1222 vaccination. These receptors all come from an adult in good health. The CDR3 runs from the conserved cysteine through the conserved F or W. The order of the fields is D gene, J gene, V gene, clone size, CDR3 protein, CDR3 DNA. D genes are given only for firm matches. Only part of the rows carry a size: once, few, many, or a class if the clone is expanded.

d_call: TRBD1; j_call: TRBJ1-2; v_call: TRBV28; clone_size: -; cdr3_aa: CASSLGTGGAYGYTF; cdr3_nt: TGTGCCAGCAGTTTAGGGACAGGGGGCGCCTATGGCTACACCTTC
d_call: -; j_call: TRBJ2-3; v_call: TRBV18; clone_size: once; cdr3_aa: CASSPPYGGGTDTQYF; cdr3_nt: TGTGCCAGCTCACCACCGTACGGGGGAGGCACAGATACGCAGTATTTT
d_call: TRBD1; j_call: TRBJ1-2; v_call: TRBV7-9; clone_size: -; cdr3_aa: CASSFNQGQGADGYTF; cdr3_nt: TGTGCCAGCAGCTTTAACCAGGGACAGGGTGCGGATGGCTACACCTTC
d_call: TRBD1; j_call: TRBJ1-5; v_call: TRBV10-2; clone_size: -; cdr3_aa: CASKAGGAVQPQHF; cdr3_nt: TGCGCCAGCAAAGCAGGGGGCGCGGTTCAGCCCCAGCATTTT
d_call: -; j_call: TRBJ2-4; v_call: TRBV20-1; clone_size: -; cdr3_aa: CSARAKNIQYF; cdr3_nt: TGCAGTGCTAGAGCCAAAAACATTCAGTACTTC
d_call: TRBD2; j_call: TRBJ2-7; v_call: TRBV2; clone_size: -; cdr3_aa: CASSKERFSGSKYEQYF; cdr3_nt: TGTGCCAGCAGTAAAGAGAGGTTTAGCGGGAGTAAGTACGAGCAGTACTTC
d_call: TRBD2; j_call: TRBJ2-1; v_call: TRBV15; clone_size: -; cdr3_aa: CATSRATSGGAYSYNEQFF; cdr3_nt: TGTGCCACCAGCAGAGCAACTAGCGGGGGGGCATACTCCTACAATGAGCAGTTCTTC
d_call: TRBD1; j_call: TRBJ1-6; v_call: TRBV19; clone_size: -; cdr3_aa: CASSMLGTVDNSPLHF; cdr3_nt: TGTGCCAGTAGTATGCTGGGGACAGTTGATAATTCACCCCTCCACTTT
d_call: TRBD1; j_call: TRBJ2-2; v_call: TRBV6-5; clone_size: -; cdr3_aa: CASSRDRGVAWALFF; cdr3_nt: TGTGCCAGCAGCCGGGACAGGGGGGTGGCATGGGCGCTGTTTTTT
d_call: -; j_call: TRBJ2-2; v_call: TRBV11-2; clone_size: -; cdr3_aa: CASSLQSTGELFF; cdr3_nt: TGTGCCAGCAGCTTACAGAGCACCGGGGAGCTGTTTTTT
d_call: -; j_call: TRBJ2-7; v_call: TRBV11-3; clone_size: -; cdr3_aa: CASSLGGAAYEQYF; cdr3_nt: TGTGCCAGCAGCTTAGGGGGGGCAGCCTACGAGCAGTACTTC
d_call: -; j_call: TRBJ1-1; v_call: TRBV6-2/TRBV6-3; clone_size: -; cdr3_aa: CASSYLQGRAFF; cdr3_nt: TGTGCCAGCAGTTATCTACAGGGTCGGGCTTTCTTT
d_call: -; j_call: TRBJ1-5; v_call: TRBV28; clone_size: -; cdr3_aa: CASSLLTQPQHF; cdr3_nt: TGTGCCAGCAGTTTATTGACACAGCCCCAGCATTTT
d_call: -; j_call: TRBJ2-1; v_call: TRBV6-4; clone_size: -; cdr3_aa: CASSAWMSSASEQFF; cdr3_nt: TGTGCCAGCAGTGCATGGATGTCGAGCGCGAGTGAGCAGTTCTTC
d_call: -; j_call: TRBJ1-1; v_call: TRBV7-9; clone_size: -; cdr3_aa: CASSLESFSSDTQAFF; cdr3_nt: TGTGCCAGCAGCTTAGAGTCTTTTTCGTCGGACACTCAAGCTTTCTTT
d_call: -; j_call: TRBJ1-1; v_call: TRBV10-1; clone_size: -; cdr3_aa: CASKQALNTEAFF; cdr3_nt: TGCGCCAGCAAGCAGGCGTTGAACACTGAAGCTTTCTTT
d_call: TRBD1; j_call: TRBJ1-2; v_call: TRBV9; clone_size: -; cdr3_aa: CASSPAEGAYGYTF; cdr3_nt: TGTGCCAGCAGCCCAGCAGAGGGGGCCTATGGCTACACCTTC
d_call: -; j_call: TRBJ1-1; v_call: TRBV15; clone_size: -; cdr3_aa: CATSPSGPNTEAFF; cdr3_nt: TGTGCCACCAGCCCCTCGGGCCCGAACACTGAAGCTTTCTTT
d_call: TRBD1; j_call: TRBJ1-4; v_call: TRBV5-4; clone_size: -; cdr3_aa: CASSPRDRGNEKLFF; cdr3_nt: TGTGCCAGCAGCCCCCGGGACAGGGGTAATGAAAAACTGTTTTTT
d_call: -; j_call: TRBJ1-1; v_call: TRBV5-1; clone_size: -; cdr3_aa: CASSLALMNTEAFF; cdr3_nt: TGCGCCAGCAGCTTGGCCCTGATGAACACTGAAGCTTTCTTT
d_call: TRBD1; j_call: TRBJ1-3; v_call: TRBV19; clone_size: -; cdr3_aa: CASRAGGASGNTIYF; cdr3_nt: TGTGCCAGTCGTGCAGGGGGCGCATCTGGAAACACCATATATTTT
d_call: -; j_call: TRBJ2-3; v_call: TRBV9; clone_size: few; cdr3_aa: CASSAGGGPDTQYF; cdr3_nt: TGTGCCAGCAGCGCGGGCGGTGGCCCAGATACGCAGTATTTT
d_call: -; j_call: TRBJ1-1; v_call: TRBV15; clone_size: once; cdr3_aa: CATSRDREAFF; cdr3_nt: TGTGCCACCAGCAGGGACAGAGAAGCTTTCTTT
d_call: -; j_call: TRBJ2-7; v_call: TRBV19; clone_size: -; cdr3_aa: CASSKGTSYEQYF; cdr3_nt: TGTGCCAGTAGTAAAGGGACCTCCTACGAGCAGTACTTC
d_call: TRBD1; j_call: TRBJ1-2; v_call: TRBV5-1; clone_size: -; cdr3_aa: CASSLDQGARGYTF; cdr3_nt: TGCGCCAGCAGCTTGGACCAGGGGGCCCGGGGCTACACCTTC
d_call: -; j_call: TRBJ1-1; v_call: TRBV5-4; clone_size: -; cdr3_aa: CASSLGGGRAFF; cdr3_nt: TGTGCCAGCAGCTTGGGGGGGGGAAGAGCTTTCTTT
d_call: -; j_call: TRBJ2-4; v_call: TRBV11-2; clone_size: -; cdr3_aa: CASSPRVPQAKNIQYF; cdr3_nt: TGTGCCAGCAGCCCCAGGGTCCCCCAGGCCAAAAACATTCAGTACTTC
d_call: TRBD1; j_call: TRBJ2-7; v_call: TRBV28; clone_size: -; cdr3_aa: CASGPMGQNYEQYF; cdr3_nt: TGTGCCAGCGGTCCTATGGGACAGAACTACGAGCAGTACTTC
d_call: TRBD2; j_call: TRBJ2-1; v_call: TRBV18; clone_size: -; cdr3_aa: CASSPLAGAEQFF; cdr3_nt: TGTGCCAGCTCACCGCTAGCGGGGGCTGAGCAGTTCTTC
d_call: TRBD1; j_call: TRBJ1-3; v_call: TRBV6-4; clone_size: -; cdr3_aa: CASRGGEGNTIYF; cdr3_nt: TGTGCCAGCAGAGGGGGCGAAGGAAACACCATATATTTT
d_call: -; j_call: TRBJ2-3; v_call: TRBV10-1; clone_size: -; cdr3_aa: CASSEASGTQYF; cdr3_nt: TGCGCCAGCAGTGAGGCGTCGGGTACGCAGTATTTT
d_call: -; j_call: TRBJ1-2; v_call: TRBV4-1; clone_size: -; cdr3_aa: CASSSGQNYGYTF; cdr3_nt: TGCGCCAGCAGCTCCGGACAGAACTATGGCTACACCTTC
d_call: -; j_call: TRBJ1-6; v_call: TRBV11-2; clone_size: -; cdr3_aa: CASSPVVWGDLSPLHF; cdr3_nt: TGTGCCAGCAGCCCCGTAGTTTGGGGGGATTTGTCACCCCTCCACTTT
d_call: -; j_call: TRBJ1-1; v_call: TRBV5-1; clone_size: -; cdr3_aa: CASSLGRGAEAFF; cdr3_nt: TGCGCCAGCAGCTTGGGCAGGGGCGCTGAAGCTTTCTTT
d_call: -; j_call: TRBJ2-2; v_call: TRBV19; clone_size: -; cdr3_aa: CASRDLGGGQGGFTGELFF; cdr3_nt: TGTGCCAGTAGGGACCTCGGGGGGGGACAGGGAGGTTTCACCGGGGAGCTGTTTTTT
d_call: -; j_call: TRBJ2-7; v_call: TRBV19; clone_size: -; cdr3_aa: CASNPRSSSYEQYF; cdr3_nt: TGTGCCAGTAATCCGAGATCGAGCTCCTACGAGCAGTACTTC
d_call: TRBD2; j_call: TRBJ2-7; v_call: TRBV11-2; clone_size: -; cdr3_aa: CASSLALADSYEQYF; cdr3_nt: TGTGCCAGCAGCTTAGCACTAGCGGACTCCTACGAGCAGTACTTC